These T cell receptor beta chains were read from a single sample in a study of control samples from healthy donors and cancer patients. Assay: immunoSEQ multiplex PCR; the TCRdb copy retains only in-frame clones and omits some. The repertoire includes under 450,000 clones, around nine tenths of them detected once, and more than 6% sits in the top ten. Sequenced: PBMCs. Every receptor here comes from a man aged 40-50 years with head and neck cancer. Each CDR3 is given with its conserved first and last residue. Fields, in order: clone size, V gene, CDR3 protein. Expanded clones are given a class, and other clones once, few, many or no size at all.

clone_size: NA; v_call: TRBV7-2; cdr3_aa: CASSFGGGGPYNSPLHF
clone_size: NA; v_call: TRBV7-2; cdr3_aa: CASSFPGTRTNEQFF
clone_size: NA; v_call: TRBV3-1/TRBV3-2; cdr3_aa: CASSSRGGQKETQYF
clone_size: NA; v_call: TRBV19; cdr3_aa: CASTSTGLAHGYTF
clone_size: NA; v_call: TRBV27; cdr3_aa: CASSPYRRTEAFF
clone_size: NA; v_call: TRBV10-3; cdr3_aa: CAISDSKGTGNTGELFF
clone_size: NA; v_call: TRBV18; cdr3_aa: CASSPELSSGNTIYF
clone_size: few; v_call: TRBV7-2; cdr3_aa: CASSFTSGGTYEQYF
clone_size: NA; v_call: TRBV9; cdr3_aa: CASSGLQGGQPQHF
clone_size: once; v_call: TRBV18; cdr3_aa: CASSRAAEAFF
clone_size: NA; v_call: TRBV7-2; cdr3_aa: CASSSNRVNTGELFF
clone_size: NA; v_call: TRBV28; cdr3_aa: CATGTGADEQYF
clone_size: NA; v_call: TRBV24-1; cdr3_aa: CATATQSLGYTF
clone_size: NA; v_call: TRBV27; cdr3_aa: CASSLPPAGQGYTEAFF
clone_size: NA; v_call: TRBV28; cdr3_aa: CASSLNPDTQYF
clone_size: NA; v_call: TRBV7-8; cdr3_aa: CASSYVNPRTAVREAGANVLTF
clone_size: NA; v_call: TRBV4-3; cdr3_aa: CASSQQGAGEQFF
clone_size: NA; v_call: TRBV2; cdr3_aa: CASEDRDSEAFF
clone_size: NA; v_call: TRBV4-1; cdr3_aa: CASSPQGVTNEKLFF
clone_size: few; v_call: TRBV19; cdr3_aa: CASSIGGAVVSTDTQYF
clone_size: once; v_call: TRBV24-1; cdr3_aa: CATSDSSGSYNEQFF
clone_size: NA; v_call: TRBV7-3; cdr3_aa: CASSLTLNAAYNEQFF
clone_size: NA; v_call: TRBV11-3; cdr3_aa: CASSLEGNTEAFF
clone_size: NA; v_call: TRBV30; cdr3_aa: CAWSASTPSGGGELFF
clone_size: NA; v_call: TRBV5-1; cdr3_aa: CASSLSRRTDTQYF
clone_size: NA; v_call: TRBV6-1; cdr3_aa: CASSELEDEQYF
clone_size: NA; v_call: TRBV28; cdr3_aa: CASSLGGGVTAEKLFF
clone_size: NA; v_call: TRBV7-6; cdr3_aa: CASSLNPGVTGELFF
clone_size: few; v_call: TRBV6-5; cdr3_aa: CASSRLAGGQNEQFF
clone_size: NA; v_call: TRBV4-1; cdr3_aa: CASSRGQGTTQAEQYF
clone_size: NA; v_call: TRBV29-1; cdr3_aa: CSVAGQGGYTF
clone_size: once; v_call: TRBV28; cdr3_aa: CASTPGQGASYEQYF
clone_size: NA; v_call: TRBV5-1; cdr3_aa: CASSFFSGETYEQYF
clone_size: NA; v_call: TRBV7-6; cdr3_aa: CASRLDSANTGELFF
clone_size: NA; v_call: TRBV27; cdr3_aa: CASSLPESYEQYF
clone_size: NA; v_call: TRBV6-5; cdr3_aa: CASTRTGGISGELFF
clone_size: NA; v_call: TRBV19; cdr3_aa: CASSGTFGNTIYF
clone_size: NA; v_call: TRBV5-1; cdr3_aa: CASSFLNGGANNEQFF
clone_size: NA; v_call: TRBV28; cdr3_aa: CASSSGRIDTQYF
clone_size: once; v_call: TRBV6-5; cdr3_aa: CASSYGSTDTQYF
clone_size: once; v_call: TRBV29-1; cdr3_aa: CSVEKSGVAYEQYF
clone_size: few; v_call: TRBV10-3; cdr3_aa: CAISISSHEQYF
clone_size: NA; v_call: TRBV4-2; cdr3_aa: CASSQEWRGGTDTQYF
clone_size: NA; v_call: TRBV15; cdr3_aa: CATSRDFGDGGYTF
clone_size: NA; v_call: TRBV6-5; cdr3_aa: CASRTGTGSTDTQYF
clone_size: NA; v_call: TRBV7-6; cdr3_aa: CASSLGTGVNSPLHF
clone_size: NA; v_call: TRBV9; cdr3_aa: CASSVDPYNEQFF
clone_size: NA; v_call: TRBV7-3; cdr3_aa: CASSLGGSKQETQYF
clone_size: NA; v_call: TRBV18; cdr3_aa: CASSPVSELSSGANVLTF